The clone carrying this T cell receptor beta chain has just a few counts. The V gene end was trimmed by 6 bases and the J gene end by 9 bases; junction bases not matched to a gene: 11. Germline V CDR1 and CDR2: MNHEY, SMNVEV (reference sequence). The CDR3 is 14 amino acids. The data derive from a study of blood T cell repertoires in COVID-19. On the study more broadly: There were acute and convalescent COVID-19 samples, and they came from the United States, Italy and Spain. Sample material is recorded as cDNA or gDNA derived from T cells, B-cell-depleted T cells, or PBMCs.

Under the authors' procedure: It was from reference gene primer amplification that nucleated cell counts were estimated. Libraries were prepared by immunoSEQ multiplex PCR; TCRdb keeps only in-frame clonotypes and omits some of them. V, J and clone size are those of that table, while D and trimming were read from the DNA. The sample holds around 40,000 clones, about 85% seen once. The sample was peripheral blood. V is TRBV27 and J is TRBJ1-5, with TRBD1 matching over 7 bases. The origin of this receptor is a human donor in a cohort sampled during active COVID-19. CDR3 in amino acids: CASSLRDSLTPQHF. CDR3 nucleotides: TGTGCCAGCAGCCTCAGGGACAGCCTGACGCCCCAGCATTTT.